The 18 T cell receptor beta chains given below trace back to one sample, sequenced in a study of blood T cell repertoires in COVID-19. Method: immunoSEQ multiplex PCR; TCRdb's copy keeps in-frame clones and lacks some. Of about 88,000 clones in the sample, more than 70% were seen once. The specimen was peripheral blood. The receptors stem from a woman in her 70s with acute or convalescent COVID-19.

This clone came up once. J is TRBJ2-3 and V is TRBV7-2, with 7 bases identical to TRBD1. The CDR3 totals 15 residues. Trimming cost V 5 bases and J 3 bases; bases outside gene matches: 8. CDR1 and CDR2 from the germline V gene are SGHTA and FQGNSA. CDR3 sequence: CASSRAGGITDTQYF. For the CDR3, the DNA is TGTGCCAGCAGCAGAGCAGGGGGTATTACAGATACGCAGTATTTT.

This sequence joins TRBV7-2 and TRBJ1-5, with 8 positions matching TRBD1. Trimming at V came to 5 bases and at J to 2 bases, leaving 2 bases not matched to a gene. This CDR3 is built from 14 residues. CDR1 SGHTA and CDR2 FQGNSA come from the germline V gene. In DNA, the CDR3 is TGTGCCAGCAGCCCGGGACAGGGCAATCAGCCCCAGCATTTT. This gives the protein CASSPGQGNQPQHF.

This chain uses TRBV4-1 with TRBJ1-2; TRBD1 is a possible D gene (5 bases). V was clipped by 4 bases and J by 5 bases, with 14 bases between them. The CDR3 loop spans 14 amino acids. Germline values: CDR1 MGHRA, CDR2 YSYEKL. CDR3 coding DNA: TGCGCCAGCAGCCCCGGGGGGAACCGGTATGGCTACACCTTC. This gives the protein CASSPGGNRYGYTF.

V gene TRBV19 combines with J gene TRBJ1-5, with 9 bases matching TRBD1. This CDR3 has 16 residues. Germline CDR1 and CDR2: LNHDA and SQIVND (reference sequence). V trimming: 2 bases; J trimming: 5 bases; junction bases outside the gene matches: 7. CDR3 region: CASSIIPGQGDQPQHF. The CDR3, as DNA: TGTGCCAGTAGTATAATCCCGGGACAGGGCGATCAGCCCCAGCATTTT.

The DNA of the CDR3 is TGTGCCAGTAGTAAGGCGACAGGGGCCTACGAGCAGTACGTC. Translation gives CASSKATGAYEQYV. This chain joins TRBV19 and TRBJ2-7; 8 nucleotides match TRBD1. The CDR3 covers 14 residues. The germline V gene encodes CDR1 LNHDA and CDR2 SQIVND (reference sequence). The V segment lost 4 bases and the J segment 2 bases; nucleotides outside the gene matches: 4.

The CDR3 coding sequence is TGTGCCAGCTCACAAACAGGGAGCAATTCACCCCTCCACTTT. Translation: CASSQTGSNSPLHF. The V and J genes are TRBV18 and TRBJ1-6, with D perhaps TRBD1 (6 bases). Germline CDR1 reads KGHSH; CDR2 reads LQKENI. Trimming cost V 4 bases and J 7 bases, with 11 bases left between them. CDR3 size: 14 residues.

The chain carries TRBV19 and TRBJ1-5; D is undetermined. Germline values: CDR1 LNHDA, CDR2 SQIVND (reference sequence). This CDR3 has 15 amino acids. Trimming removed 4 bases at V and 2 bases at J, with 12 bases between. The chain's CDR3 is CASSTSEGGNQPQHF. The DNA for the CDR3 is TGTGCCAGTAGTACAAGCGAAGGTGGCAATCAGCCCCAGCATTTT. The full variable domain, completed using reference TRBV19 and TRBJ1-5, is DGGITQSPKYLFRKEGQNVTLSCEQNLNHDAMYWYRQDPGQGLRLIYYSQIVNDFQKGDIAEGYSVSREKKESFPLTVTSAQKNPTAFYLCASSTSEGGNQPQHFGDGTRLSIL.

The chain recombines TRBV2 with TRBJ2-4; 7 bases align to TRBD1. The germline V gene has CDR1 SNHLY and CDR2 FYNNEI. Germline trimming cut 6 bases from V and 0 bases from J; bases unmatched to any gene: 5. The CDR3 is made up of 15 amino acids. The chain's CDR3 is CASSPGDRAKNIQYF. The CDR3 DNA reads TGTGCCAGCAGCCCTGGGGACAGAGCCAAAAACATTCAGTACTTC.

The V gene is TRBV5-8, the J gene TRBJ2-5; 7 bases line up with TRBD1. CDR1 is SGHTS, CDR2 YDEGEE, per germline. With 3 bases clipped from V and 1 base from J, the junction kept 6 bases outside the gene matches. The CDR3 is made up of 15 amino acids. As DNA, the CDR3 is TGTGCCAGCAGCTGGGGGACAGAAGGCCAAGAGACCCAGTACTTC. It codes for CASSWGTEGQETQYF.

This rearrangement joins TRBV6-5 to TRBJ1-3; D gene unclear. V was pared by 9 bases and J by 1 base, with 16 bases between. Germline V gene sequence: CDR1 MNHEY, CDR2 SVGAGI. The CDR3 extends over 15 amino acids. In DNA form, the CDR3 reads TGTGCCAGAGCCCTTTGGCGGGGTTCTGGAAACACCATATATTTT. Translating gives CARALWRGSGNTIYF.

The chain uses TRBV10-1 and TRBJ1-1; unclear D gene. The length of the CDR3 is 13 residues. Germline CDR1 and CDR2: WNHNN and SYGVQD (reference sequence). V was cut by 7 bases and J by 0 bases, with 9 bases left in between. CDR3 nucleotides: TGCGCCAGCATGTTGAGTATGAACACTGAAGCTTTCTTT. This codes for CASMLSMNTEAFF.

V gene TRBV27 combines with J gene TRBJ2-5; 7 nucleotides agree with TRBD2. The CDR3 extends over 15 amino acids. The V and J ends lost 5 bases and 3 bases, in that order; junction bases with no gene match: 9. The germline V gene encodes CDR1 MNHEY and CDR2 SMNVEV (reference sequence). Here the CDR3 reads CASSHIRGVEETQYF. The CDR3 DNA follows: TGTGCCAGCAGTCATATCCGGGGGGTTGAAGAGACCCAGTACTTC.

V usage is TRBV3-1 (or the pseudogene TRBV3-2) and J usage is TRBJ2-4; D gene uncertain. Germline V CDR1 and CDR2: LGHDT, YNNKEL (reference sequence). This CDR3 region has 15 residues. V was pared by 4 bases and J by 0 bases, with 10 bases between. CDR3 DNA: TGTGCCAGCAGCCGCCGCTGCGGAGCCAAAAACATTCAGTACTTC. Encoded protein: CASSRRCGAKNIQYF.

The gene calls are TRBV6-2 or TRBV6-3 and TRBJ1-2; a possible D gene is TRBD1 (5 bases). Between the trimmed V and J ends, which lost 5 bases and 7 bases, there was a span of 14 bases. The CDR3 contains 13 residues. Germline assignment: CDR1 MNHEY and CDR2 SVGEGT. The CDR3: CASSIPGFPGYTF. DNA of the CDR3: TGTGCCAGCAGTATCCCAGGGTTTCCTGGCTACACCTTC.

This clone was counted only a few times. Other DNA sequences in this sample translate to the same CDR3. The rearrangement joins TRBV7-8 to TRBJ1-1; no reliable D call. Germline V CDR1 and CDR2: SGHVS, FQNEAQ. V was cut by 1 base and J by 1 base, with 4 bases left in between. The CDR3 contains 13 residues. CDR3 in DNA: TGTGCCAGCAGCTTAGGCAGGAACACTGAAGCTTTCTTT. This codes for CASSLGRNTEAFF.

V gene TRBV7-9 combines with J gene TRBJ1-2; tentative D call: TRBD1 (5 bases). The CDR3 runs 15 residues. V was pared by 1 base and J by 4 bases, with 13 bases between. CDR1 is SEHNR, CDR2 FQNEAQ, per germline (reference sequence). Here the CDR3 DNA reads TGTGCCAGCAGCTTAGGAAGTGGAGACAGCTATGGCTACACCTTC. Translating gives CASSLGSGDSYGYTF.

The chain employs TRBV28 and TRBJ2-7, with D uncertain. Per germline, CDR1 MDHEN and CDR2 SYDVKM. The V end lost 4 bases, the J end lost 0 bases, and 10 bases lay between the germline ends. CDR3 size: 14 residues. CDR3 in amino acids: CASSSRLNSYEQYV. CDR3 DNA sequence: TGTGCCAGCAGTTCCAGACTCAACTCCTACGAGCAGTACGTC.

The CDR3 bases are TGTGCCAGCAGCTTTGCTAGCGGGAGCTTGGATACGCAGTATTTT. Translating it yields CASSFASGSLDTQYF. The J gene is TRBJ2-3, the V gene TRBV7-2, with TRBD2 identical over 10 bases. J was trimmed by 6 bases and V by 3 bases; bases with no gene match: 6. The CDR3 is 15 residues long. Per the germline V gene, CDR1 is SGHTA and CDR2 is FQGNSA.